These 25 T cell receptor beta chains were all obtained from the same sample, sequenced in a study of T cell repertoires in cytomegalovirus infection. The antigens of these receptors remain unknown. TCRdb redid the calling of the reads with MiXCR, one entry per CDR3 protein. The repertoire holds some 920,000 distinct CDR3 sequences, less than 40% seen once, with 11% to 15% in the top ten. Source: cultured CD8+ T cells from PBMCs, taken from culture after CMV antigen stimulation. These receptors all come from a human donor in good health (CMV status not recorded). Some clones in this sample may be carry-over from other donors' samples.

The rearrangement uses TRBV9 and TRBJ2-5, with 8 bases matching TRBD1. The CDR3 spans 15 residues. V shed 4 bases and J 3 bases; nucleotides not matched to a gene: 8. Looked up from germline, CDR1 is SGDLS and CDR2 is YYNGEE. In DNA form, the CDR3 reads TGTGCCAGCAGCCCACGGACAGGGACTGAAGAGACCCAGTACTTC. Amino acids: CASSPRTGTEETQYF.

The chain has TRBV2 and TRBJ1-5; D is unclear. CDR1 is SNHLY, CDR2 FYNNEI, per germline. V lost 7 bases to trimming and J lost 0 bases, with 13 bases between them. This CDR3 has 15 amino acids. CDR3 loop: CASNTISASNQPQHF. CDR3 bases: TGTGCCAGCAATACAATTTCGGCTAGCAATCAGCCCCAGCATTTT.

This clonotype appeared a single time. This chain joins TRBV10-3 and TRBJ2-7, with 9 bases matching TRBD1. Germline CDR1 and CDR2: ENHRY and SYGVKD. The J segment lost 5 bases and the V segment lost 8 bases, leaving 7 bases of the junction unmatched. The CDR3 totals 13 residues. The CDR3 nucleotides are TGTGCCATCGCCGGGGACAGGGTTGACGAGCAGTACGTC. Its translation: CAIAGDRVDEQYV.

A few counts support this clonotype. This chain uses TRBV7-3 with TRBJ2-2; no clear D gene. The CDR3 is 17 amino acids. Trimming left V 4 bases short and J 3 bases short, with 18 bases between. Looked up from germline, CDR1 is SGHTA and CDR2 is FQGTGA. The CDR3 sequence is CASSSRTDKEYTGELFF. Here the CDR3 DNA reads TGTGCCAGCAGCTCCCGGACGGATAAAGAATACACCGGGGAGCTGTTTTTT.

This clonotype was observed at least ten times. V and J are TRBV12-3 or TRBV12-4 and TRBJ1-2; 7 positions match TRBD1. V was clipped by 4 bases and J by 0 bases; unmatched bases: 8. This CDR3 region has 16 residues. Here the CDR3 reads CASSYGDRVPNYGYTF. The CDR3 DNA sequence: TGTGCCAGCAGTTATGGCGACAGGGTCCCTAACTATGGCTACACCTTC.

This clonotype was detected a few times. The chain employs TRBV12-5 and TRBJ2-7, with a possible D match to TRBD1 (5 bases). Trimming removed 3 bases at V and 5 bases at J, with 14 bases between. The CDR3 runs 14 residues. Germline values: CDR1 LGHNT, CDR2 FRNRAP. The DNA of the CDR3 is TGTGCTAGTGGTTTAGGGCAGGGATTCAACGAGCAGTACTTC. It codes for CASGLGQGFNEQYF.

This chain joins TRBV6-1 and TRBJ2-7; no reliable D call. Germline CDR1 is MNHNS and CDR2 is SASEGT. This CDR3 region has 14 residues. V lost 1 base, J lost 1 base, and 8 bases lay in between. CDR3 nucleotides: TGTGCCAGCAGTGAAGATCTGGCTTCCTACGAGCAGTACGTC. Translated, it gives CASSEDLASYEQYV.

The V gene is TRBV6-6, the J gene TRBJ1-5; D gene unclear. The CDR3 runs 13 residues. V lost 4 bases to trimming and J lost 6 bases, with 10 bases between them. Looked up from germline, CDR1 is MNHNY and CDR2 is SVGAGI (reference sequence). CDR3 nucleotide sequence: TGTGCCAGCAGTTTGCCGGTCGGTCAGCCCCAGCATTTT. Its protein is CASSLPVGQPQHF.

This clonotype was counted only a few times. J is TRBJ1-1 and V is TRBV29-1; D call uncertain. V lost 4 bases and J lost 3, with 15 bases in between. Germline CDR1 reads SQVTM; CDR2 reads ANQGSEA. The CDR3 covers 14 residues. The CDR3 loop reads CSVGMGYGDTEAFF. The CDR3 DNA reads TGCAGCGTTGGTATGGGGTACGGGGACACTGAAGCTTTCTTT.

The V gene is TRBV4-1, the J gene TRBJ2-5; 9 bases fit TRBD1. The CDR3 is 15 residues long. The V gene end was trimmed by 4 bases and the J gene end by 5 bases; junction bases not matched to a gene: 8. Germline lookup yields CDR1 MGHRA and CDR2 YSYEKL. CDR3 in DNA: TGCGCCAGCAGCCTCTTACAGGGGGCTGGGGAGACCCAGTACTTC. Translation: CASSLLQGAGETQYF.

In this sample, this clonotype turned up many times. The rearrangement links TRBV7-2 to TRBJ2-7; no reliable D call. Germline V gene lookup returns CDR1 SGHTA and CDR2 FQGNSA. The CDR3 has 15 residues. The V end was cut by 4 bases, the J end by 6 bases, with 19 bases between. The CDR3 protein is CASSSPFLPEVEQYF. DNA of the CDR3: TGTGCCAGCAGCTCTCCATTCCTTCCGGAAGTCGAGCAGTACTTC.

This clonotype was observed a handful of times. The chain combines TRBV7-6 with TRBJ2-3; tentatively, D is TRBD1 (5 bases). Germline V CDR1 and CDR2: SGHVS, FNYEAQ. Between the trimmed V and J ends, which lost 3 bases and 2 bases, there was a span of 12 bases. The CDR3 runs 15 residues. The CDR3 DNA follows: TGTGCCAGCAGCTTCAACCCGACAGCCACAGATACGCAGTATTTT. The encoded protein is CASSFNPTATDTQYF.

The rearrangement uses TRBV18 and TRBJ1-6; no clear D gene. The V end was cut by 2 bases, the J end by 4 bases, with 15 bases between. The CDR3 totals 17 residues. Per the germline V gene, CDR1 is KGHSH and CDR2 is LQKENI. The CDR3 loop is CASSPTRSETYNSPLHF. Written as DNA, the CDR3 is TGTGCCAGCTCACCAACTAGGAGTGAGACTTATAATTCACCCCTCCACTTT.

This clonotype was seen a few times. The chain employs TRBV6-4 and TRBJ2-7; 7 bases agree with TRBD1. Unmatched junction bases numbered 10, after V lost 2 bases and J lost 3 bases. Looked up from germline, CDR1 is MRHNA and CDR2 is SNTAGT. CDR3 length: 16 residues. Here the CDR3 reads CASSDPDRRGYYEQYV. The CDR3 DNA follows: TGTGCCAGCAGTGACCCGGACAGGAGAGGATACTACGAGCAGTACGTC.

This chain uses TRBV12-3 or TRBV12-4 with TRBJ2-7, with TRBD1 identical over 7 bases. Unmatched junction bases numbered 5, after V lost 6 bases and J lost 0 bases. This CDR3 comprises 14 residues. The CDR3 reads CASRGQESSYEQYF. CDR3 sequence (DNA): TGTGCCAGCAGAGGACAGGAGAGCTCCTACGAGCAGTACTTC.

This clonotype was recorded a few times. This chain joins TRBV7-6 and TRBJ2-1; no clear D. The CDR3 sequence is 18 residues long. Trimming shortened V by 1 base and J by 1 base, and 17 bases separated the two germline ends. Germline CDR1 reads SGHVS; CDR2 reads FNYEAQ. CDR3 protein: CASSLDSPNSLSYNEQFF. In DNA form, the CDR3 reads TGTGCCAGCAGCTTAGATTCCCCCAACAGCCTTTCCTACAATGAGCAGTTCTTC.

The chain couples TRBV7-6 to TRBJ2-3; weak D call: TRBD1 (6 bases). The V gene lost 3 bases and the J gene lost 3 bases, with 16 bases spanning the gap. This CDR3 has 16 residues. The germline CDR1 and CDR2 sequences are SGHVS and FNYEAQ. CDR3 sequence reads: CASSLSGVWVTDTQYF. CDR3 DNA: TGTGCCAGCAGCTTGTCAGGGGTCTGGGTAACAGATACGCAGTATTTT.

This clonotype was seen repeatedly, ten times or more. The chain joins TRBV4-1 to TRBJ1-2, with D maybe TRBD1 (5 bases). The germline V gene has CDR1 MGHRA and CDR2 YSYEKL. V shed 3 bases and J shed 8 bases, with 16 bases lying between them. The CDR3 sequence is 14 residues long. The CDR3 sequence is CASSHLQDLRGYTF. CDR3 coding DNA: TGCGCCAGCAGCCACTTACAGGATTTACGCGGCTACACCTTC.

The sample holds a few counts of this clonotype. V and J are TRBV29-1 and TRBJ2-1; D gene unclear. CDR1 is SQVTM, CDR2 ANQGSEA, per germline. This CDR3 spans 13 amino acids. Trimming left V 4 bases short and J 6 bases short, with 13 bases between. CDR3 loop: CSVVTHSPNEQFF. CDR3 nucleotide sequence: TGCAGCGTTGTGACGCACTCCCCCAATGAGCAGTTCTTC.

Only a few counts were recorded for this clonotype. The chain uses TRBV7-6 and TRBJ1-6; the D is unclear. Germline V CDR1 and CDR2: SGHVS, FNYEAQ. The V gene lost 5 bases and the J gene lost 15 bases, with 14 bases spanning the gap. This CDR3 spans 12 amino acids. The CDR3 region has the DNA TGTGCCAGCAGCGAGAGAGGGATTAGCCTCCACTTT. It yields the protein CASSERGISLHF.

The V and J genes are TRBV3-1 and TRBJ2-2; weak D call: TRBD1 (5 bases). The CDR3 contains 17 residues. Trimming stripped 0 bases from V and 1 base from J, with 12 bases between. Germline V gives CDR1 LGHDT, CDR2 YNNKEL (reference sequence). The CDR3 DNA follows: TGTGCCAGCAGCCAAGATGACGGACACTTGAACACCGGGGAGCTGTTTTTT. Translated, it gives CASSQDDGHLNTGELFF.

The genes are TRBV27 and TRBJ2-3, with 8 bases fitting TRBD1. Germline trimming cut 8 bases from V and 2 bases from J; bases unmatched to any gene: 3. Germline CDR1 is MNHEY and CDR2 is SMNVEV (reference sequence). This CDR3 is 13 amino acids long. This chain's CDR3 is CASRGQVTDTQYF. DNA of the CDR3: TGTGCCAGCCGGGGACAGGTCACAGATACGCAGTATTTT.

The CDR3 sequence: CASSLAPTLAKNIQYF. The CDR3, as DNA: TGTGCCAGCAGTCTCGCGCCCACATTAGCCAAAAACATTCAGTACTTC. The gene calls are TRBV12-3 or TRBV12-4 and TRBJ2-4; D uncertain. The CDR3 runs 16 residues. V was pared by 5 bases and J by 0 bases, with 14 bases between.

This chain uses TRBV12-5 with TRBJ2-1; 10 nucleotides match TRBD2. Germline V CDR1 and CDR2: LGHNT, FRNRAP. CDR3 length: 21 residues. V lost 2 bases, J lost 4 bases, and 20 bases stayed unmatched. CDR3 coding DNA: TGTGCTAGTGGTTTGCCCCAAAAGGAGGACAGAGCGGGGGGGTTTTACAATGAGCAGTTCTTC. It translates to CASGLPQKEDRAGGFYNEQFF.

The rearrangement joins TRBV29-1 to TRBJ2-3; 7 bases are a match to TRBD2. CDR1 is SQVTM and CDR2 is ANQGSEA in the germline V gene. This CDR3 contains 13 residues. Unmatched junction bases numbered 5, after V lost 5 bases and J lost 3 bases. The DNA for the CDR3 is TGCAGCGTTTTGGGCGGGGGAACAGATACGCAGTATTTT. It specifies CSVLGGGTDTQYF.